Listed below are T cell receptor beta chains from one sample, sequenced in a study of molecular identifiers for immune sequencing clone quantification. In TCRdb, the PCR reads were re-called with MiXCR into one record per CDR3 protein. The table lists 62,000 or so distinct CDR3 sequences, over 15% of them singletons, with 1.5% in the top ten. Sequencing was carried out using naive CD8+ T cells from blood, with Jurkat cell RNA spiked in. These receptors came from a human donor in good health. Some libraries in this study had Jurkat cell RNA spiked in. Each CDR3 is given with its conserved first and last residue. The D gene is left open where the match is weak.

d_gene,v_gene,CDR3aa
.,TRBV9,CASSPASRYEQYF
TRBD2,TRBV7-2,CASSFLADAYNEQFF
.,TRBV6-2/TRBV6-3,CASSSPGTWDDTQYF
.,TRBV20-1,CSARYRQPRTGYTF
.,TRBV20-1,CSARVRYSYEQYF
.,TRBV6-6,CASSYFGPPEKLFF
.,TRBV5-1,CASSLALAGRLEETQYF
TRBD2,TRBV29-1,CSVSVAGASYNEQFF
.,TRBV14,CASSLRLEYTDTQYF
.,TRBV29-1,CSVGGGKNNEQFF
TRBD2,TRBV20-1,CSATTSASYNEQFF
.,TRBV4-1,CASSLPSDYTEAFF
.,TRBV27,CASSLLSGSYNEQFF
TRBD2,TRBV6-5,CASSYSSTLLAGGVQETQYF
TRBD2,TRBV27,CASSLGLGKETQYF
.,TRBV30,CAWSVGSGVDIQYF
TRBD1,TRBV6-2/TRBV6-3,CASRLWDRKTNTEAFF
.,TRBV6-5,CASSYWQGKNTEAFF
.,TRBV11-3,CASKTVHTGELFF
TRBD2,TRBV12-3/TRBV12-4,CASSWVAGGQYEQYF
TRBD2,TRBV27,CASSLFFGRARNEQFF
.,TRBV6-2/TRBV6-3,CASSYSIRGDQPQHF
.,TRBV7-9,CASSLLLGNTIYF
.,TRBV5-1,CASSLESLASVEQFF
.,TRBV6-1,CASRAGGANVLTF
.,TRBV20-1,CSAPSNRDAQRYTQYF
.,TRBV6-1,CASSILVEGNQPQHF
.,TRBV4-1,CASSHVLGSWQFF
.,TRBV5-1,CASSLEVDLQETQYF
TRBD1,TRBV28,CASSLSLTGEETQYF
.,TRBV7-9,CASSPVREQYF
TRBD2,TRBV7-6,CASSFGGLAGGPLIHEQFF
.,TRBV7-3,CASSLMGQETQYF
TRBD2,TRBV20-1,CSARGGSVALYEQYF
.,TRBV5-1,CASSFLTARGATKNTGELFF
TRBD2,TRBV25-1,CASSEWVAGGVDTQYF
.,TRBV2,CASGPPLEQYF
.,TRBV28,CASSLRVSNQPQHF
.,TRBV19,CALGGTPYGYTF
.,TRBV7-9,CASSWAGAPRTEAFF
.,TRBV24-1,CATSDFGETQYF
.,TRBV6-5,CASMGGDEQYF
TRBD1,TRBV24-1,CATSEPGQGPYEQFF
.,TRBV12-3/TRBV12-4,CASSWDGLEEKLFF
TRBD2,TRBV4-2,CASSPEGLAGEYNEQFF
TRBD2,TRBV9,CASSASGSADTQYF
.,TRBV7-8,CASSPNVRDKAYEQYF
TRBD1,TRBV4-3,CASSYDREDTDTQYF
TRBD2,TRBV25-1,CASSPPGTLAGNEQFF
TRBD2,TRBV11-2,CASSSASGPAYEQYF